This TCR beta chain was recorded in a study of PD-L1 blockade in urothelial cancer. Study in general: Analysis of blood occurred 3 weeks (second dose) and 6 weeks after treatment start. Study-level points and caveats: Better survival was predicted when blood TCR clonality before treatment fell below the median.

The time point: peripheral blood 6 weeks after treatment start. Germline V gives CDR1 MNHEY, CDR2 SVGAGI. V shed 6 bases and J shed 4 bases, with 18 bases lying between them. The CDR3 has 15 residues. Repertoires were generated with immunoSEQ multiplex PCR, while TCRdb's copy carries only in-frame clones and drops some. The repertoire includes some 110,000 clones, approximately 90% of them detected once, and approximately 3.5% sits in the top ten. With regard to this clone: Its antigen is not known.

This sequence joins TRBV6-5 and TRBJ2-5; D is possibly TRBD1 (6 bases). This receptor was identified in a man aged 55-75 years with urothelial cancer. Sequenced here: PBMCs, sampled around atezolizumab (anti-PD-L1) treatment. CDR3 nucleotide sequence: TGTGCCAGCAGGACCCGAATGGGGGCTGGAGAGACCCAGTACTTC. Translating it yields CASRTRMGAGETQYF.